This T cell receptor (beta chain) was sequenced in a study of beta chain features in type 1 diabetes. Overall study context: The study examined around 100 million sorted cells across all samples.

One heparinised blood draw averaging around 100 mL was given by each donor. In its sample, this clone was seen a few times. Its matching antigen is unknown. General observations from the study: Type 1 diabetes patients had TCRB CDR3s that were shorter (moderately but significantly so) in all four CD4+ subsets. Sequencing the cDNA could make cells with high TCR expression show up more than they should.

The CDR3 contains 13 residues. The ends were cut back, 1 base at V and 2 bases at J, with 6 bases in the middle. CDR1 is SGHNT, CDR2 YYREEE, per germline (reference sequence). What was sequenced were expressed TCRB transcripts, since all of the isolated RNA had been reverse transcribed. The repertoire was sequenced with immunoSEQ multiplex PCR; TCRdb's copy has only in-frame clones and lacks some. The table records 200,000 to 250,000 clones, around 9.6% of them present only once. The chain joins TRBV5-4 to TRBJ1-2; D call uncertain. This TCR was recovered from a woman aged 18-30 years in good health. Material: naive CD4+ T cells from blood. The CDR3 sequence: CASSLPENYGYTF. The CDR3 bases are TGTGCCAGCAGCTTGCCGGAGAACTATGGCTACACCTTC.